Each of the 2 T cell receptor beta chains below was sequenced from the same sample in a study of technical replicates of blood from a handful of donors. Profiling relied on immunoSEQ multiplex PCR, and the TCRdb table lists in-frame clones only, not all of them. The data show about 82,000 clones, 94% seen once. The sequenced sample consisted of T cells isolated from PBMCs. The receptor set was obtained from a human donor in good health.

In DNA, the CDR3 is TGTGCCAGCAGTTGGGATCGGGAACGTGACGATGAGCAGTTCTTC. This encodes CASSWDRERDDEQFF. The chain links TRBV27 to TRBJ2-1; TRBD2 is a possible D gene (5 bases). Trimming pared 4 bases from V and 8 bases from J, leaving 18 bases between. The CDR3 is made up of 15 amino acids. CDR1 and CDR2 (germline): MNHEY, SMNVEV (reference sequence).

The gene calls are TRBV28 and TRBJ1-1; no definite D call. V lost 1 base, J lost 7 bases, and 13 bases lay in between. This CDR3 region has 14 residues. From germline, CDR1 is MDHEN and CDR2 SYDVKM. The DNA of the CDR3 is TGTGCCAGCAGTTTATTACCAGGAACGAATGAAGCTTTCTTT. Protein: CASSLLPGTNEAFF.